Below, 2 T cell receptor beta chains from the same sample are listed, as sequenced in a study of CD8+CD57+ T cells in acquired aplastic anemia. Template material for TCR beta VDJ and CDR3 profiling consisted of genomic DNA. MiXCR, applied by TCRdb to the reads, yields one record per CDR3 protein. The table lists about 180,000 distinct CDR3 sequences, roughly 60% of them singletons. The patients chosen for sequencing had shown expansion of CD8+CD57+ cells (detected by flow cytometry). The source material was sorted CD4+, CD8+, or CD8+CD57+ T cells (not recorded which) from PBMCs. Source of these receptors: a human donor with aplastic anemia.

Only a few counts were recorded for this clonotype. This sequence joins TRBV19 and TRBJ2-2; the D gene could be TRBD1 or TRBD2 (5 bases each). Germline-derived CDR1 and CDR2 are LNHDA and SQIVND (reference sequence). V lost 8 bases and J 3 bases, leaving 10 bases between the germline ends. The CDR3 loop spans 13 amino acids. DNA for the CDR3: TGTGCCAGTGGGACCCAATACACCGGGGAGCTGTTTTTT. Encoded protein: CASGTQYTGELFF.

This clonotype was detected once. V usage is TRBV20-1 and J usage is TRBJ1-1, with TRBD1 matching over 7 bases. Germline V gene lookup returns CDR1 DFQATT and CDR2 SNEGSKA (reference sequence). J was trimmed by 7 bases and V by 3 bases; bases with no gene match: 14. There are 15 residues in the CDR3. DNA for the CDR3: TGCAGTGCTAGTGACTACAGGGGCCCTCTCGTTGAAGCTTTCTTT. It is translated as CSASDYRGPLVEAFF.